This T cell receptor (beta chain) comes out of a study of long-term antiretroviral therapy in people with HIV. They ran version v3.0 of the immunoSEQ assay at survey level. Only in-frame clones appear in the TCRdb table, and some are missing; sequencing was by immunoSEQ multiplex PCR. The table lists tens of thousands of clones, over 70% of them singletons. The CDR3 consists of 13 residues. Trimming left V 2 bases short and J 2 bases short, with 6 bases between. Per germline, CDR1 MDHEN and CDR2 SYDVKM. In regard to this clone: Its specificity is unknown.

Roughly 0.9-10 million cryopreserved PBMC were held in samples before DNA extraction. Study findings and constraints: On ART adherence, viral resistance or therapy changes, no data were available.

V usage is TRBV28 and J usage is TRBJ1-2; no reliable D call. The material was unsorted PBMCs, obtained 2.7 to 2.8 years after starting antiretroviral therapy. The sequence came from a man younger than 40 with HIV. The CDR3 reads CASSLNGNYGYTF. CDR3 in DNA: TGTGCCAGCAGTTTAAATGGGAACTATGGCTACACCTTC.